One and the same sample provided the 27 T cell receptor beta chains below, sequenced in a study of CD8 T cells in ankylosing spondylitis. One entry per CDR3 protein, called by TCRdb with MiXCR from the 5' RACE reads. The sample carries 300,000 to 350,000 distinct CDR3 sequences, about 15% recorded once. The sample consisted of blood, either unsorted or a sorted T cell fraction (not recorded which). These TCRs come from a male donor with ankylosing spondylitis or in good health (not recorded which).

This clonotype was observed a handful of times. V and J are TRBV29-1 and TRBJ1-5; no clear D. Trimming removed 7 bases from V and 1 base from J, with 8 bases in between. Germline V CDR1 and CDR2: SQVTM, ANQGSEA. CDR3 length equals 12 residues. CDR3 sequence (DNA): TGCAGCGCCCTAGACAGCAATCAGCCCCAGCATTTT. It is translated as CSALDSNQPQHF.

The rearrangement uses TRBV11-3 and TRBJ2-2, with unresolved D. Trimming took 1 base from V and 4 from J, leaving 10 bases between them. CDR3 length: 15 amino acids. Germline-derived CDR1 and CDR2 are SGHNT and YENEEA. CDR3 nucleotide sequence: TGTGCCAGCAGCTTAGGAGGTATCGGCACCGGGGAGCTGTTTTTT. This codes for CASSLGGIGTGELFF. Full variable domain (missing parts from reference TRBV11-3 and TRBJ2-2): EAGVVQSPRYKIIEKKQPVAFWCNPISGHNTLYWYLQNLGQGPELLIRYENEEAVDDSQLPKDRFSAERLKGVDSTLKIQPAELGDSAVYLCASSLGGIGTGELFFGEGSRLTVL.

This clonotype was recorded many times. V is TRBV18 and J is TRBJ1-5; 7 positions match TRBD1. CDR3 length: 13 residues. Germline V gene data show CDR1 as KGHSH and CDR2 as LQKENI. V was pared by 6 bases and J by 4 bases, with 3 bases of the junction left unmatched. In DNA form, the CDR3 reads TGTGCCAGCTCCGGGACAGCAAATCAGCCCCAGCATTTT. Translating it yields CASSGTANQPQHF.

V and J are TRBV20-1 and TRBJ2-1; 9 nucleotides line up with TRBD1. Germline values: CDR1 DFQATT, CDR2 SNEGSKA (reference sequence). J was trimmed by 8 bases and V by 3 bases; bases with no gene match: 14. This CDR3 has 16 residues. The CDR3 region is CSASADRDRVGDEQFF. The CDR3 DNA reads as TGCAGTGCTAGTGCGGACCGGGACAGGGTTGGCGATGAGCAGTTCTTC.

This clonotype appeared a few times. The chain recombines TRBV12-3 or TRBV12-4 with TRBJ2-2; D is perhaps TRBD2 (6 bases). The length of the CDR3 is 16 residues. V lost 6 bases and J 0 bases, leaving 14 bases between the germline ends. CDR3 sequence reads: CASSLARNTNTGELFF. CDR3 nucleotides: TGTGCCAGCAGCCTAGCGAGGAACACGAACACCGGGGAGCTGTTTTTT.

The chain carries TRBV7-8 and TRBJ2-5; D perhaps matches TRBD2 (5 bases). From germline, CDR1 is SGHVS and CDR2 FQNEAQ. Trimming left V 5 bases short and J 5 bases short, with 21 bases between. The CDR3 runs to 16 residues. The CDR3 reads CASSTSREGSGETQYF. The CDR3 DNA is TGTGCCAGCAGCACCTCACGCGAGGGCTCGGGGGAGACCCAGTACTTC.

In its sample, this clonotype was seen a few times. CDR3: CASSPPPRTSLTNTQYF. The CDR3 DNA is TGTGCCAGCAGCCCCCCTCCGAGGACTAGCCTGACGAATACGCAGTATTTT. The chain uses TRBV21-1 and TRBJ2-3; the D call in the table, TRBD2, was not verified against the DNA. TRBV21-1 is deemed a pseudogene. The CDR3 has 17 residues.

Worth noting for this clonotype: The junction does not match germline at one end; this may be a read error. Here the CDR3 reads CAITPGPGGEQHF. The CDR3 nucleotides read TGTGCCATCACCCCGGGACCGGGGGGCGAGCAGCACTTC. This chain connects TRBV10-3 to TRBJ2-7; the D gene is possibly TRBD2 (7 bases). Germline values: CDR1 ENHRY, CDR2 SYGVKD. The length of the CDR3 is 13 residues.

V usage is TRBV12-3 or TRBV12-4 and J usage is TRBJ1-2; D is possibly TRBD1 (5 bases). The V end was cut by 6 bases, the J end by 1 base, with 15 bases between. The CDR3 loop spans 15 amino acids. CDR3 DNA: TGTGCCAGCAGCCGGGGGGACGTCTTTAACTATGGCTACACCTTC. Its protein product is CASSRGDVFNYGYTF.

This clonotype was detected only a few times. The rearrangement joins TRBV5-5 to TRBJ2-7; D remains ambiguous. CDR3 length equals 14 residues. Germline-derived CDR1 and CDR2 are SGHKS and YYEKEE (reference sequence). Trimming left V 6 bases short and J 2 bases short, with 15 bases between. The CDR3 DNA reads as TGTGCCAGCACCGGCGAGATACCTCCCTACGAGCAGTACTTC. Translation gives CASTGEIPPYEQYF.

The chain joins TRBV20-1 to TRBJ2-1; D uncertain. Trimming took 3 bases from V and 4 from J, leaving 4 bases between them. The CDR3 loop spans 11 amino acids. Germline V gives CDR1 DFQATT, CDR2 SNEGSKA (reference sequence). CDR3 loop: CSASRYNEQFF. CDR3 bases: TGCAGTGCTAGTAGGTACAATGAGCAGTTCTTC.

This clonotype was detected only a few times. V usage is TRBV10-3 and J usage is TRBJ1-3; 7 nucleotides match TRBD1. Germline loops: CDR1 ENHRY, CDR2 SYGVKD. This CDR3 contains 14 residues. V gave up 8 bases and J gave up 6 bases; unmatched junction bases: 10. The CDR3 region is CAIARQGRENTIYF. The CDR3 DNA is TGTGCCATCGCCCGACAGGGAAGGGAAAACACCATATATTTT.

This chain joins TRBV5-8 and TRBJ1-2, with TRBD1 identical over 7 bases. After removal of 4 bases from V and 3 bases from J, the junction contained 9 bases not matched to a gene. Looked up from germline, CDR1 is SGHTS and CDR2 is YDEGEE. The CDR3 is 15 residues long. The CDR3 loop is CASSLGGSSYYGYTF. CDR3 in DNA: TGTGCCAGCAGCCTAGGGGGCAGCTCTTACTATGGCTACACCTTC.

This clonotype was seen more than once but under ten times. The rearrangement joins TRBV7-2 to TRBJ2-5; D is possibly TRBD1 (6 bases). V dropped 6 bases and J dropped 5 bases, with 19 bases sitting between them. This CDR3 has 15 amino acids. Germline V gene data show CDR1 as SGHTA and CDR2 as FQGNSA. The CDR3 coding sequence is TGTGCCAGCAGTTCAAAGACCAGGGGTTGGGAGACCCAGTACTTC. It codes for CASSSKTRGWETQYF.

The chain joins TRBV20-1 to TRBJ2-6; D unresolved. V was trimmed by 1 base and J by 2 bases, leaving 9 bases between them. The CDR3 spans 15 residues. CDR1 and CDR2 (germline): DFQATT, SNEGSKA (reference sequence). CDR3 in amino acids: CSARGGLPGANVLTF. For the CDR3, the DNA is TGCAGTGCTAGAGGGGGTCTACCTGGGGCCAACGTCCTGACTTTC.

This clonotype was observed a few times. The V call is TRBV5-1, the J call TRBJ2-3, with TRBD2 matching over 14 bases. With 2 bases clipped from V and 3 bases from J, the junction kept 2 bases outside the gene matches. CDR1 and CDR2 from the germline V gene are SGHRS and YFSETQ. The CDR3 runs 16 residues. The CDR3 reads CASSFGTSGGTDTQYF. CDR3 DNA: TGCGCCAGCAGCTTCGGGACTAGCGGGGGAACAGATACGCAGTATTTT.

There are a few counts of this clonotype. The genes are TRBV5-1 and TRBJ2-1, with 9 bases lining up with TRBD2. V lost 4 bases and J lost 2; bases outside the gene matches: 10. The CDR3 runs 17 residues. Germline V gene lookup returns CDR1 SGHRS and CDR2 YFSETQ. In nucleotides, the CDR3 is TGCGCCAGCAGCAAGGCCAAAGCGGGGGGACCCTACAATGAGCAGTTCTTC. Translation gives CASSKAKAGGPYNEQFF.

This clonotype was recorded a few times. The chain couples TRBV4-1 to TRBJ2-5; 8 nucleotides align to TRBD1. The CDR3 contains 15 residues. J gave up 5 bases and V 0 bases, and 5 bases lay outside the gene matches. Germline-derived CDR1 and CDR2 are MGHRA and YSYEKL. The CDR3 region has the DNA TGCGCCAGCAGCCAAGAGACAGGGGAGAGGGAGACCCAGTACTTC. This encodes CASSQETGERETQYF.

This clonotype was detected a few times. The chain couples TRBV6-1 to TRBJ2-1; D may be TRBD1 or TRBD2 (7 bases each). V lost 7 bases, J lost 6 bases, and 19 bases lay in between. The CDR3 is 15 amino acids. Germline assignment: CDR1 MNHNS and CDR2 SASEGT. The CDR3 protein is CASTRGGPPGNEQFF. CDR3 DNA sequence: TGTGCCAGCACCAGGGGGGGGCCCCCCGGCAATGAGCAGTTCTTC.

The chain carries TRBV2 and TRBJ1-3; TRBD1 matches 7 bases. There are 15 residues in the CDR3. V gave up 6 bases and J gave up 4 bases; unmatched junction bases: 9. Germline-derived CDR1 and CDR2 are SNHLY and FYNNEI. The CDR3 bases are TGTGCCAGCAGCACAGGTACAGGGGTCGGAAACACCATATATTTT. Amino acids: CASSTGTGVGNTIYF.

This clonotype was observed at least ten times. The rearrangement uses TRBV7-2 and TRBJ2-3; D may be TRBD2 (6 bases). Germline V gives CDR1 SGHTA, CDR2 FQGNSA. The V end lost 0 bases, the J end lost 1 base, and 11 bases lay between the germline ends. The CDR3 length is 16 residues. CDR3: CASSLAETRGTDTQYF. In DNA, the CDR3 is TGTGCCAGCAGCTTAGCCGAGACTAGGGGCACAGATACGCAGTATTTT.

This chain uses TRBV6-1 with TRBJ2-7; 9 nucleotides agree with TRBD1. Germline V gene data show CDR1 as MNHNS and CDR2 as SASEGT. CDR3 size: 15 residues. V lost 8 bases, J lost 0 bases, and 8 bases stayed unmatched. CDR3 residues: CASGRGDRASYEQYF. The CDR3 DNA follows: TGTGCCAGCGGGCGCGGGGACAGGGCCTCCTACGAGCAGTACTTC.

The CDR3 sequence is CASSFANTEAFF. The CDR3 DNA reads as TGTGCCAGCAGTTTTGCTAACACTGAAGCTTTCTTT. J is TRBJ1-1 and V is TRBV12-3 or TRBV12-4, with D unresolved. V lost 3 bases and J lost 2, with 4 bases in between. The CDR3 extends over 12 amino acids.

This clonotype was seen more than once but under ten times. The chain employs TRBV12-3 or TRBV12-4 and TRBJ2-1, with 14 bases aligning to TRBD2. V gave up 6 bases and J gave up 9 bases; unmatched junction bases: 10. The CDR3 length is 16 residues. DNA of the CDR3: TGTGCCAGCAGCCCGCCGGGACTAGCGGGAGTAGCTGAGCAGTTCTTC. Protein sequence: CASSPPGLAGVAEQFF.

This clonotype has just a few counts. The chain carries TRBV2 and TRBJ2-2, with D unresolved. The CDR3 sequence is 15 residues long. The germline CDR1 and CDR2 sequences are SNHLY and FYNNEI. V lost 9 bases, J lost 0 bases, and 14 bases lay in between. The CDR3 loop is CASRRPVANTGELFF. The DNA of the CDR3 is TGTGCCAGTAGGAGACCGGTCGCGAACACCGGGGAGCTGTTTTTT.

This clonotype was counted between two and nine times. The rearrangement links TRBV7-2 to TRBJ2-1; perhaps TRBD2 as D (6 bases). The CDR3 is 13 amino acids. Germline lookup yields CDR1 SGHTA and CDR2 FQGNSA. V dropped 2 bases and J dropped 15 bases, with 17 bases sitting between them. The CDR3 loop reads CASSLQTSQYRFF. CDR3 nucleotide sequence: TGTGCCAGCAGCTTACAGACTAGTCAGTATCGGTTCTTC.

The CDR3 DNA reads as TGTGCCAGCTCACAGGGGACAGCTACCTACGAGCAGTACTTC. Amino acid sequence: CASSQGTATYEQYF. The chain uses TRBV18 and TRBJ2-7, with 7 bases matching TRBD1. This CDR3 has 14 residues. V gave up 4 bases and J gave up 2 bases; unmatched junction bases: 5. Germline CDR1 and CDR2: KGHSH and LQKENI.